Detailed here is one T cell receptor (beta chain). Its specificity is unknown. Sequenced by immunoSEQ multiplex PCR; TCRdb stores in-frame clones only, minus some. The table records about 14,000 clones, about 84% of them present only once. These data belong to a study of OX40 agonist ivuxolimab in advanced cancers. Across the whole study: Three patients, one with hepatocellular carcinoma and two with cutaneous melanoma, responded partially. General study findings and limits: Among some nonresponders, normalized T-cell clonal expansion was also low. Mean expanded clone counts were higher in CD8+ than CD4+ T cells.

V lost 2 bases, J lost 0 bases, and 8 bases lay in between. Germline assignment: CDR1 SGHTA and CDR2 FQGTGA. The CDR3 runs to 15 residues. The chain carries TRBV7-3 and TRBJ1-5; D uncertain. This receptor was identified in an adult with an advanced solid tumor such as melanoma, head and neck, liver or kidney cancer. This sample comprised CD4+ or CD8+ T cells sorted from blood, obtained in a trial of the OX40 agonist ivuxolimab. CDR3 sequence (DNA): TGTGCCAGCAGCTTAGACGGAAATAGCAATCAGCCCCAGCATTTT. Protein: CASSLDGNSNQPQHF.